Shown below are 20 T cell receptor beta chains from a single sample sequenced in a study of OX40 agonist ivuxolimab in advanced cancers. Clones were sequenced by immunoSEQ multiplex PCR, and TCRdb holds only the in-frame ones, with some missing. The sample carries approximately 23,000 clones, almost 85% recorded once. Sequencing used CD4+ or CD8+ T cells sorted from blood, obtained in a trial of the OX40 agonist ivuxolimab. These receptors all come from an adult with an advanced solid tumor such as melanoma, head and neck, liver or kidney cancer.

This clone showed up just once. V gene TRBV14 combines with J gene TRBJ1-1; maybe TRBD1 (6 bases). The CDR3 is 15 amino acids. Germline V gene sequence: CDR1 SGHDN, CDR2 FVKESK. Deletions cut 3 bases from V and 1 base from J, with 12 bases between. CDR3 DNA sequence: TGTGCCAGCAGCCATGTAGGGGGTTGGAACACTGAAGCTTTCTTT. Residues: CASSHVGGWNTEAFF.

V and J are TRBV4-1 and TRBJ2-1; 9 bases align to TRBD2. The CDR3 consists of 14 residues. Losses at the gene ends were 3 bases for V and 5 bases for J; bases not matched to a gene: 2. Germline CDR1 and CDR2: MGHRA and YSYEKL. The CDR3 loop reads CASSHRLADNEQFF. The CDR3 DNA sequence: TGCGCCAGCAGCCACAGACTAGCGGACAATGAGCAGTTCTTC.

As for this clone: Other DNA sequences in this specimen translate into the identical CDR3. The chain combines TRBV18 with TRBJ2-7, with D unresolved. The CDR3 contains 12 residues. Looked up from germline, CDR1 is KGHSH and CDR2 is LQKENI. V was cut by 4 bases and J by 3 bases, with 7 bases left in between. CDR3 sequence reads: CASSLDNYEQYF. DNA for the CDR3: TGTGCCAGCTCACTTGACAACTACGAGCAGTACTTC.

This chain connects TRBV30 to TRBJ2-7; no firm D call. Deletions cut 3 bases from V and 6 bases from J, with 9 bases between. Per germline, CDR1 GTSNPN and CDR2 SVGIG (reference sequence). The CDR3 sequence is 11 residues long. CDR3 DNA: TGTGCCTGGAGCTATGCAGCCGAGCAGTACTTC. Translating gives CAWSYAAEQYF.

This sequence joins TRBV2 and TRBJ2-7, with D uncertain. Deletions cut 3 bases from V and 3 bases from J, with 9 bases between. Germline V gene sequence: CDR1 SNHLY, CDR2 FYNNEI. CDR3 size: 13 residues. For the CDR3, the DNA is TGTGCCAGCAGTGATCTGGCTTTCTACGAGCAGTACTTC. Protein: CASSDLAFYEQYF.

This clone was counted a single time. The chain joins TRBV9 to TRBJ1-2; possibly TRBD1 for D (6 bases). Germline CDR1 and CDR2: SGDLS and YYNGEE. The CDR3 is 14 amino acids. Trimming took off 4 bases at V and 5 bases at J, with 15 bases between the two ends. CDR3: CASSPPPGDYGYTF. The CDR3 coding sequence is TGTGCCAGCAGCCCCCCCCCAGGGGATTATGGCTACACCTTC.

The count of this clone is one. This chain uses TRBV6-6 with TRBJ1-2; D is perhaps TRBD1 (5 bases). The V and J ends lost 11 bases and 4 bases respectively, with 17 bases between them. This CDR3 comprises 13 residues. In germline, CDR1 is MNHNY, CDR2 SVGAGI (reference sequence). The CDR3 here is CASRAGPRYGYTF. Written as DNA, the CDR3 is TGTGCCTCCCGGGCAGGGCCACGCTATGGCTACACCTTC.

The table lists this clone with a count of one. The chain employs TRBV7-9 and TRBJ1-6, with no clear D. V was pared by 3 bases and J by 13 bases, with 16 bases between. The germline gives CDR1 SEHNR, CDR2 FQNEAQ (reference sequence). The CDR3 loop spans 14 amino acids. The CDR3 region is CASSFGPGTSPLHF. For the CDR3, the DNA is TGTGCCAGCAGCTTCGGACCGGGTACTTCGCCCCTCCACTTT.

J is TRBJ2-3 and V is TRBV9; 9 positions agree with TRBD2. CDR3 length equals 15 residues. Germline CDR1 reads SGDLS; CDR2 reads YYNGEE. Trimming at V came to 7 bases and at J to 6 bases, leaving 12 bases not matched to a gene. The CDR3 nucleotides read TGTGCCAGCTCCGGGGGCGGGGGGGCGTTGGATACGCAGTATTTT. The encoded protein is CASSGGGGALDTQYF.

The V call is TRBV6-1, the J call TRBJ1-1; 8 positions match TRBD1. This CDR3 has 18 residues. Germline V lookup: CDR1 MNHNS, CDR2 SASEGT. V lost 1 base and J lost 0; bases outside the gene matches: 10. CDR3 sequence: CASSEGEVQGALNTEAFF. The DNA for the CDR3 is TGTGCCAGCAGTGAAGGGGAGGTCCAGGGGGCTTTGAACACTGAAGCTTTCTTT.

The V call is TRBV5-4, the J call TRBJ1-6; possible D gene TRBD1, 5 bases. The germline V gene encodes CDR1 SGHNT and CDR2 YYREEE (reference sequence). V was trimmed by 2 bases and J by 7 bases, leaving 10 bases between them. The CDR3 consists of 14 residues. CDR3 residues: CASSLARDNSPLHF. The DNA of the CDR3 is TGTGCCAGCAGCTTAGCGCGGGACAATTCACCCCTCCACTTT.

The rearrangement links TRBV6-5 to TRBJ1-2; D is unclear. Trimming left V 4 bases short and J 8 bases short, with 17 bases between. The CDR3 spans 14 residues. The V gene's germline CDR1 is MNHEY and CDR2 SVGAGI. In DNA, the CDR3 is TGTGCCAGCAGTTCCCGGGATTTAAGAAGGGGCTACACCTTC. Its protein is CASSSRDLRRGYTF.

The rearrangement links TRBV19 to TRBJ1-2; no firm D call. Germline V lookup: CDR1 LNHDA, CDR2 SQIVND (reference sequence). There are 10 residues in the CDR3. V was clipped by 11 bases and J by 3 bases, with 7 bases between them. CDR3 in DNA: TGTGCCGCTGGTTACTATGGCTACACCTTC. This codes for CAAGYYGYTF.

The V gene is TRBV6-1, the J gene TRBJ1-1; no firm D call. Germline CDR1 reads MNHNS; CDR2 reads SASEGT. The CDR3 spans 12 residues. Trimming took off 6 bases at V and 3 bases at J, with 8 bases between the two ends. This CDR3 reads CASRVGDTEAFF. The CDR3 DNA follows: TGTGCCAGCAGGGTCGGCGACACTGAAGCTTTCTTT.

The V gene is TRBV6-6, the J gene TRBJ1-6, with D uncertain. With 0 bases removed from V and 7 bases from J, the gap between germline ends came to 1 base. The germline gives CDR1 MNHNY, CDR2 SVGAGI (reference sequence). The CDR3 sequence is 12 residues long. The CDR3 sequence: CASSYSNSPLHF. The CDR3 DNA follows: TGTGCCAGCAGTTACTCGAATTCACCCCTCCACTTT.

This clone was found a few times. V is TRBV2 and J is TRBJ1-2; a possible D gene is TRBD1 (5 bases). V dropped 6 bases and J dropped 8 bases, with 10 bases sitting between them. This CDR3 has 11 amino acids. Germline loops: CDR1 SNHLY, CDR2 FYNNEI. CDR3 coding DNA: TGTGCCAGCAGGGTCGGGACGGGCTACACCTTC. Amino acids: CASRVGTGYTF.

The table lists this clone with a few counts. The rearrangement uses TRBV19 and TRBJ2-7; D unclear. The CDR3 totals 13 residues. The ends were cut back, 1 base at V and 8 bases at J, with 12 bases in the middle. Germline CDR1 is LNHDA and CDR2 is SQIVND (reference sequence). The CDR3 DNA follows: TGTGCCAGTAGTATAGGGCACTCCACACAGCAGTACTTC. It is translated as CASSIGHSTQQYF. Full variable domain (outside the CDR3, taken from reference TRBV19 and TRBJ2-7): DGGITQSPKYLFRKEGQNVTLSCEQNLNHDAMYWYRQDPGQGLRLIYYSQIVNDFQKGDIAEGYSVSREKKESFPLTVTSAQKNPTAFYLCASSIGHSTQQYFGPGTRLTVT.

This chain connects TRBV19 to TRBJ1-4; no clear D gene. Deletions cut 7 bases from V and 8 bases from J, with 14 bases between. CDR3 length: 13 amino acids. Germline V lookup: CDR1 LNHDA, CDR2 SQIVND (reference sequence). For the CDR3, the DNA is TGTGCCAGTACCAACCCCCCGGGAGAAAAACTGTTTTTT. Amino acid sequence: CASTNPPGEKLFF.

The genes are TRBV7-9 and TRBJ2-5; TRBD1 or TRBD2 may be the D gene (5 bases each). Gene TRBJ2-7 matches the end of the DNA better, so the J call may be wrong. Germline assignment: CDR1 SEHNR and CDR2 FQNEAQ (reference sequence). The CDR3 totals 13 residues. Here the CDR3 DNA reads TGTGCCAGCAGCGAAAGGGGAGCCTACGAGCAGTACTTC. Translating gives CASSERGAYEQYF.

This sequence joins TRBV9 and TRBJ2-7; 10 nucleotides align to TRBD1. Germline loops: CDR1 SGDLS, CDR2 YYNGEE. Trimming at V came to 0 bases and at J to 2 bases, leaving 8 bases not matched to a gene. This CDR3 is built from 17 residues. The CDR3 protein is CASSVVRGDRGPYEQYF. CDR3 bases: TGTGCCAGCAGCGTAGTAAGGGGGGACAGGGGCCCCTACGAGCAGTACTTC.